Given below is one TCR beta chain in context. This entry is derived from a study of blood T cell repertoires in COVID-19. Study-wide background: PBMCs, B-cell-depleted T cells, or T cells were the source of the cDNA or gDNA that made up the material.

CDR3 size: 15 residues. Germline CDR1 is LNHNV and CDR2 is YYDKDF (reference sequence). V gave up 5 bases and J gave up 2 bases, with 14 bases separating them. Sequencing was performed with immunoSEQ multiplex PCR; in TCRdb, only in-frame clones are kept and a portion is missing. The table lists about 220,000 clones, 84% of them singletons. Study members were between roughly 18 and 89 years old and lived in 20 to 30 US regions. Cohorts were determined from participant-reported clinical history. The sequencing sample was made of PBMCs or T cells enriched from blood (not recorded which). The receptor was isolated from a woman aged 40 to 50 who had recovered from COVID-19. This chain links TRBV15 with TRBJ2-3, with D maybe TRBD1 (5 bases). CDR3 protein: CATSPWGRNTDTQYF. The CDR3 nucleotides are TGTGCCACCAGCCCCTGGGGCAGGAACACAGATACGCAGTATTTT.